These 22 T cell receptor beta chains were sequenced from one sample in a study of monozygotic twins with inflammatory bowel disease. TCRdb reanalyzed the 5' RACE reads, giving one entry per CDR3 protein sequence and no DNA. The listing records 120,000 to 150,000 distinct CDR3 sequences. Source material: blood. Receptors were obtained from a human donor with ulcerative colitis or Crohn's disease, or a healthy co-twin of an affected twin (not recorded which).

The chain couples TRBV11-2 to TRBJ1-1; lacking DNA, the TRBD1 call made by TCRdb goes unchecked. The CDR3 totals 14 residues. CDR1 is SGHAT, CDR2 FQNNGV, per germline. CDR3 protein: CASIQLTGRGKAFF.

CDR3: CASSQGAGEGIGELFF. V and J are TRBV4-2 and TRBJ2-2; TCRdb proposes TRBD1, but this gene call is untestable without DNA. This CDR3 has 16 amino acids. Germline-derived CDR1 and CDR2 are LGHNA and YNFKEQ.

The chain employs TRBV3-1 and TRBJ2-4; without DNA, the TCRdb call of TRBD1 cannot be checked. The germline V gene has CDR1 LGHDT and CDR2 YNNKEL (reference sequence). The CDR3 totals 14 residues. CDR3 region: CASSPGPSPYIQYF.

V is TRBV5-1 and J is TRBJ2-5. Germline assignment: CDR1 SGHRS and CDR2 YFSETQ. This CDR3 is 13 amino acids long. The CDR3 spells CASSLFGEETQYF.

This chain joins TRBV20-1 and TRBJ1-4; TCRdb outputs TRBD1, but without DNA this stays unchecked. The CDR3 consists of 14 residues. CDR1 and CDR2 (germline): DFQATT, SNEGSKA (reference sequence). CDR3 region: CSARDGGHGEKLFF.

The rearrangement links TRBV5-1 to TRBJ2-1; TCRdb gives TRBD1 as the D gene, but with no DNA this cannot be confirmed. Per the germline V gene, CDR1 is SGHRS and CDR2 is YFSETQ. The CDR3 has 16 amino acids. The CDR3 spells CASSQIPGVTYNEQFF.

The chain recombines TRBV5-1 with TRBJ2-7; lacking DNA, the TRBD1 call made by TCRdb goes unchecked. Germline CDR1 reads SGHRS; CDR2 reads YFSETQ. There are 14 residues in the CDR3. CDR3 region: CASRWDGSSYEQYF.

V usage is TRBV7-2 and J usage is TRBJ2-6. CDR1 is SGHTA and CDR2 is FQGNSA in the germline V gene. The length of the CDR3 is 16 residues. Here the CDR3 reads CASSLATASGANVLTF.

CDR3 sequence: CASSDDRGPGTYGYTF. The chain employs TRBV19 and TRBJ1-2; TCRdb gives TRBD1 as the D gene, but with no DNA this cannot be confirmed. CDR1 is LNHDA and CDR2 is SQIVND in the germline V gene (reference sequence). This CDR3 comprises 16 residues.

This chain's CDR3 is CSVEFTGTSYEQYF. The V call is TRBV29-1, the J call TRBJ2-7; TCRdb lists TRBD1, though no DNA is available to test this call. Looked up from germline, CDR1 is SQVTM and CDR2 is ANQGSEA. CDR3 length: 14 residues.

The chain joins TRBV19 to TRBJ2-3; absent DNA, TCRdb's TRBD1 call cannot be checked. Per germline, CDR1 LNHDA and CDR2 SQIVND (reference sequence). This CDR3 has 20 amino acids. CDR3: CASSITSGRGALNFTDTQYF.

The V gene is TRBV4-1, the J gene TRBJ2-1; checking the TCRdb D call of TRBD2 is not possible without DNA. The germline CDR1 and CDR2 sequences are MGHRA and YSYEKL. This CDR3 has 16 residues. CDR3 in amino acids: CASSQGGLAGGNEQFF.

This sequence joins TRBV20-1 and TRBJ2-7. The CDR3 is 11 amino acids. Germline lookup yields CDR1 DFQATT and CDR2 SNEGSKA (reference sequence). The CDR3 region is CSARDGREQYF.

The rearrangement links TRBV7-2 to TRBJ2-5; the D call from TCRdb, TRBD1, cannot be confirmed without DNA. CDR3 length: 16 amino acids. CDR1 is SGHTA, CDR2 FQGNSA, per germline. CDR3 sequence: CASSLGPRGIQETQYF. The whole variable domain, filled in from reference TRBV7-2 and TRBJ2-5, reads GAGVSQSPSNKVTEKGKDVELRCDPISGHTALYWYRQSLGQGLEFLIYFQGNSAPDKSGLPSDRFSAERTGGSVSTLTIQRTQQEDSAVYLCASSLGPRGIQETQYFGPGTRLLVL.

The gene calls are TRBV5-1 and TRBJ2-7; TCRdb gives TRBD2 as the D gene, but with no DNA this cannot be confirmed. CDR3 length: 16 amino acids. The V gene's germline CDR1 is SGHRS and CDR2 YFSETQ. The CDR3 sequence: CASSPGRQRTIYEQYF.

The CDR3 protein is CASSRGRAGETGELFF. The V gene is TRBV2, the J gene TRBJ2-2; the D call from TCRdb, TRBD2, cannot be confirmed without DNA. Germline V CDR1 and CDR2: SNHLY, FYNNEI. The CDR3 loop spans 16 amino acids. Looking up the rest from reference TRBV2 and TRBJ2-2 gives the full variable domain: EPEVTQTPSHQVTQMGQEVILRCVPISNHLYFYWYRQILGQKVEFLVSFYNNEISEKSEIFDDQFSVERPDGSNFTLKIRSTKLEDSAMYFCASSRGRAGETGELFFGEGSRLTVL.

V and J are TRBV3-1 and TRBJ2-1; TCRdb picks TRBD1, but there is no DNA to check that call. The CDR3 sequence is 13 residues long. In germline, CDR1 is LGHDT, CDR2 YNNKEL (reference sequence). This chain's CDR3 is CASRGDTYNEQFF.

The chain combines TRBV18 with TRBJ2-1; TCRdb proposes TRBD1, but this gene call is untestable without DNA. The CDR3 loop spans 16 amino acids. Germline V gene lookup returns CDR1 KGHSH and CDR2 LQKENI. The CDR3 protein is CASSPPAGGTGNEQFF. The entire variable domain, with the rest obtained from reference TRBV18 and TRBJ2-1, is as follows: NAGVMQNPRHLVRRRGQEARLRCSPMKGHSHVYWYRQLPEEGLKFMVYLQKENIIDESGMPKERFSAEFPKEGPSILRIQQVVRGDSAAYFCASSPPAGGTGNEQFFGPGTRLTVL.

CDR3 sequence reads: CASSSSKGVLDTQYF. The rearrangement uses TRBV6-5 and TRBJ2-3; TCRdb selects TRBD2, and the lack of DNA leaves this call unchecked. CDR1 MNHEY and CDR2 SVGAGI come from the germline V gene. This CDR3 spans 15 amino acids.

The chain carries TRBV9 and TRBJ2-7; the TRBD1 assignment by TCRdb is unverifiable without DNA. The CDR3 length is 14 residues. CDR1 and CDR2 from the germline V gene are SGDLS and YYNGEE. CDR3 protein: CASSVSPGVGEQYF.

The rearrangement links TRBV6-5 to TRBJ1-1; TCRdb's assignment of TRBD1 cannot be checked, as there is no DNA. The CDR3 loop spans 16 amino acids. Germline assignment: CDR1 MNHEY and CDR2 SVGAGI. This chain's CDR3 is CASSYSSMVPNTEAFF.

V usage is TRBV29-1 and J usage is TRBJ2-7; there is no DNA to check the TCRdb D call of TRBD1. Germline CDR1 SQVTM, CDR2 ANQGSEA. The CDR3 is made up of 15 amino acids. The CDR3 loop reads CSVEPVGSRQYEQYF.